The sequence of this TCR beta chain was determined in a study of identical twins. Overall study findings and caveats: Compared with models, monozygotic twins showed more out-of-frame TCR alpha sharing.

This clonotype turned up a few times. Its target is unknown. TCRdb re-derived calls from the 5' RACE reads in MiXCR, one entry per CDR3 protein. The sample consists of about 330,000 distinct CDR3 sequences, around an eighth of them appearing once. The V gene end was trimmed by 6 bases and the J gene end by 5 bases; junction bases not matched to a gene: 6. The CDR3 loop spans 13 amino acids. These sequences were also reported in another study, on yellow fever vaccine responses in identical twins.

What was sequenced was CD8+ T cells sorted from blood. The receptor was derived from a woman between 18 and 30 years old in good health. V gene TRBV12-3 or TRBV12-4 combines with J gene TRBJ2-7, with 8 bases that match TRBD2. The CDR3 DNA reads as TGTGCCAGCAGCTCCGGTAGCGGGAACGAGCAGTACTTC. Amino acid sequence: CASSSGSGNEQYF.